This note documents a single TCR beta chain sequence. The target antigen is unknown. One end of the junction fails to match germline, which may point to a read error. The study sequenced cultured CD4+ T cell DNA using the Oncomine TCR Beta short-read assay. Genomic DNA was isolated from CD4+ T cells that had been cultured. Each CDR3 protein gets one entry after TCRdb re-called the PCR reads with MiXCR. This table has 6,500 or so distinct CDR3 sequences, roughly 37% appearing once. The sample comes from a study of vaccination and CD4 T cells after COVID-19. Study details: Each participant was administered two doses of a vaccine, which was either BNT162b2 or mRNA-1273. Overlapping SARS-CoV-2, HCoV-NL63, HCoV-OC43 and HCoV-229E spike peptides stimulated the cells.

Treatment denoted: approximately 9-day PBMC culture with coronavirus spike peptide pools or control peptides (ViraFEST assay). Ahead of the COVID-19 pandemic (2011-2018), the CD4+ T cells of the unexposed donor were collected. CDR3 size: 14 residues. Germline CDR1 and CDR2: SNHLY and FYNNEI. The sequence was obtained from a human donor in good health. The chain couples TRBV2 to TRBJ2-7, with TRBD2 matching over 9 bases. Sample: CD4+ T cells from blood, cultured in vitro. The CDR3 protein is CASRRGSSGDLVDF. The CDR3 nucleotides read TGTGCCAGCAGGAGGGGGTCTAGCGGGGACTTGGTGGACTTC.